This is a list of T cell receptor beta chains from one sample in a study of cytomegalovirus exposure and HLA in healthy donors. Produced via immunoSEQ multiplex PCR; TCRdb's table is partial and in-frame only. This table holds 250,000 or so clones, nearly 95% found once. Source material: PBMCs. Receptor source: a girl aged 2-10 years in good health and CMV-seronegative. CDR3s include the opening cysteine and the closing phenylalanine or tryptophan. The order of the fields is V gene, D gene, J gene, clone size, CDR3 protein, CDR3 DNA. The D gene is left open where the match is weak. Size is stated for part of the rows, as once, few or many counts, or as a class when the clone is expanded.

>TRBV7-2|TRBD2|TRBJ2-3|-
CASSQRAGGEWGDTQYF
TGTGCCAGCAGCCAAAGAGCGGGGGGGGAGTGGGGAGATACGCAGTATTTT
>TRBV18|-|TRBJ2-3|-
CASSPRPGLNSPGTDTQYF
TGTGCCAGCTCACCTCGACCGGGACTCAATTCGCCTGGCACAGATACGCAGTATTTT
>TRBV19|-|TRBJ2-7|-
CASSIKQGIYEQYF
TGTGCCAGTAGTATAAAACAGGGTATTTACGAGCAGTACTTC
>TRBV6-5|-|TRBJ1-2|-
CASSLRDQYGYTF
TGTGCCAGCAGTCTGAGGGATCAATATGGCTACACCTTC
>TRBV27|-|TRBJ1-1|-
CASRKGAVPFF
TGTGCCAGCAGAAAAGGCGCGGTGCCTTTCTTT
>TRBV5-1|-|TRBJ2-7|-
CASSTNTGLVYEQYF
TGCGCCAGCAGCACCAATACGGGACTCGTCTACGAGCAGTACTTC
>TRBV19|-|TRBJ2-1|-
CASSIPMLAGSYNEQFF
TGTGCCAGTAGTATCCCGATGCTAGCCGGGTCCTACAATGAGCAGTTCTTC
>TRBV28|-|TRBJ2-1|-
CASSLSVTRDGEQFF
TGTGCCAGCAGTTTATCCGTTACCCGCGACGGGGAGCAGTTCTTC
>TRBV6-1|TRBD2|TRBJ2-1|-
CASSEYLAGVNNEQFF
TGTGCCAGCAGTGAATACTTAGCGGGAGTTAACAATGAGCAGTTCTTC
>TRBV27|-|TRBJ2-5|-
CASSLRYQETQYF
TGTGCCAGCAGTTTGAGGTACCAAGAGACCCAGTACTTC
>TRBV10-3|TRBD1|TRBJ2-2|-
CAISKTGGRTGELFF
TGTGCCATCTCAAAAACAGGGGGCAGGACCGGGGAGCTGTTTTTT
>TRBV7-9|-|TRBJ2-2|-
CSGRRAGELFF
TGTTCCGGAAGGAGGGCCGGGGAGCTGTTTTTT
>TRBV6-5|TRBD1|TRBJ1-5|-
CASSYKGTGVWPQHF
TGTGCCAGCAGTTATAAGGGGACAGGGGTTTGGCCCCAGCATTTT
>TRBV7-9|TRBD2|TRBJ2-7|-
CASSREGFYEQYF
TGTGCCAGCTCCAGGGAGGGATTCTACGAGCAGTACTTC
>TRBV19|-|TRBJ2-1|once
CASSPIQDYYNEQFF
TGTGCCAGTAGCCCGATTCAGGACTACTACAATGAGCAGTTCTTC
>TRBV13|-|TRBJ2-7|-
CASSLPLREQYF
TGTGCCAGCAGCTTACCCCTAAGAGAGCAGTACTTC
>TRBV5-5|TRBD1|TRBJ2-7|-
CASSLGTGEQYF
TGTGCCAGCAGCTTAGGGACAGGCGAGCAGTACTTC
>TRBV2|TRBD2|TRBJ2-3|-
CARGLAEGDTQYF
TGTGCCAGGGGACTAGCGGAGGGGGATACGCAGTATTTT
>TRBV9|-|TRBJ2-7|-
CASSSPSSYEQYF
TGTGCCAGCAGCTCCCCATCCTCCTACGAGCAGTACTTC